What follows are 4 T cell receptor beta chains derived from one specimen sequenced in a study of cytomegalovirus exposure and HLA in healthy donors. TCRdb's table, derived via immunoSEQ multiplex PCR, lists solely in-frame clones and lacks some. The repertoire has 100,000 to 150,000 clones, approximately 95% of them found once; the top ten carry about 1.7%. The sequencing input was PBMCs. These TCRs come from a young man in good health and CMV-seronegative.

V is TRBV6-1 and J is TRBJ1-1; D uncertain. The CDR3 runs 15 residues. The germline V gene has CDR1 MNHNS and CDR2 SASEGT. Between the trimmed V and J ends, which lost 7 bases and 0 bases, there was a span of 15 bases. The CDR3 DNA reads TGTGCCAGCAACCTCGCCCGAGCGGTGAACACTGAAGCTTTCTTT. This encodes CASNLARAVNTEAFF.

This chain joins TRBV25-1 and TRBJ2-7, with TRBD1 matching over 10 bases. The germline CDR1 and CDR2 sequences are MGHDK and SYGVNS. Trimming cost V 4 bases and J 4 bases; bases outside gene matches: 4. The CDR3 sequence is 14 residues long. The CDR3 region is CASSAGQGSYEQYF. CDR3 nucleotides: TGTGCCAGCAGTGCGGGACAGGGGAGTTACGAGCAGTACTTC.

This chain uses TRBV28 with TRBJ1-5; D unresolved. V was shortened by 2 bases and J by 12 bases, with 11 bases between the two germline ends. CDR3 length: 12 amino acids. Germline loops: CDR1 MDHEN, CDR2 SYDVKM. CDR3 loop: CASSLTAGIQHF. The CDR3 DNA reads TGTGCCAGCAGTTTAACAGCCGGTATCCAGCATTTT.

This chain joins TRBV12-5 and TRBJ2-1; the match to TRBD2 covers 10 bases. Trimming removed 5 bases from V and 9 bases from J; junction bases left unmatched: 13. Germline values: CDR1 LGHNT, CDR2 FRNRAP. The CDR3 is made up of 16 amino acids. The CDR3 bases are TGTGCTAGTGGTCCTAGCGGGAGACCCTCTGGGGGTGAGCAGTTCTTC. This translates into CASGPSGRPSGGEQFF.